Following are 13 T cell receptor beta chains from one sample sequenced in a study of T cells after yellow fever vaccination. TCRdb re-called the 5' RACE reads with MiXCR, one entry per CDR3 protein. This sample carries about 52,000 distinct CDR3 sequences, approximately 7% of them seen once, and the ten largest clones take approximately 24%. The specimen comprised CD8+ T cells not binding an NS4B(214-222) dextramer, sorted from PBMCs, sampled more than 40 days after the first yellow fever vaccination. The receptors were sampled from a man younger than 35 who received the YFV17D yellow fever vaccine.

In nucleotides, the CDR3 is TGTGCCAGCAGCGGTATCCGGGACAAGAACACTGAAGCTTTCTTT. Amino acid sequence: CASSGIRDKNTEAFF. The chain uses TRBV13 and TRBJ1-1; tentative D call: TRBD1 (6 bases). Per germline, CDR1 PRHDT and CDR2 FYEKMQ (reference sequence). V was shortened by 5 bases and J by 1 base, with 14 bases between the two germline ends. The CDR3 length is 15 residues.

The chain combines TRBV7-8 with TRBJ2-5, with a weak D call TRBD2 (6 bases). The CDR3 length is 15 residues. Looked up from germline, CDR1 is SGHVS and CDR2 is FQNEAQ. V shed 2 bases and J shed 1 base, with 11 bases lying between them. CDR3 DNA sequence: TGTGCCAGCAGCTTAATGGGACTGGCCCAAGAGACCCAGTACTTC. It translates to CASSLMGLAQETQYF.

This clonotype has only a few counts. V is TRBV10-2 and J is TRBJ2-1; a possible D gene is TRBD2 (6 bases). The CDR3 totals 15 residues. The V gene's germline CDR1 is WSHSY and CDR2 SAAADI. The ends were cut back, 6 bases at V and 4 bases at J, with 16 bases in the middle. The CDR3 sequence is CASSPGTGMYNEQFF. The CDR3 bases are TGCGCCAGCAGCCCCGGGACTGGCATGTACAATGAGCAGTTCTTC.

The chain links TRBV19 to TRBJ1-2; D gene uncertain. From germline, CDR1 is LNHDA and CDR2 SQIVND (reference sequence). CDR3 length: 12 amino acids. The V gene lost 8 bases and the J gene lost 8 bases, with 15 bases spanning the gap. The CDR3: CASLTGGGGYTF. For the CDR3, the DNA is TGTGCCAGTCTAACCGGAGGTGGGGGCTACACCTTC.

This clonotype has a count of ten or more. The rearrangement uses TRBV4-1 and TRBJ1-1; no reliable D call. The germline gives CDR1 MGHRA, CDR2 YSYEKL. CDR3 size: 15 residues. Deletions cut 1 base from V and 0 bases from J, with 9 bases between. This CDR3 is CASSQGWVLNTEAFF. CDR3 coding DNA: TGCGCCAGCAGCCAAGGCTGGGTACTGAACACTGAAGCTTTCTTT.

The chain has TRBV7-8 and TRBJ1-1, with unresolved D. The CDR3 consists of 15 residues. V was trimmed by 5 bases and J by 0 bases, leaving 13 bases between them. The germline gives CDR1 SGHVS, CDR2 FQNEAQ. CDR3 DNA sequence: TGTGCCAGCAGCCCCCGAGTGATCATGAACACTGAAGCTTTCTTT. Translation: CASSPRVIMNTEAFF.

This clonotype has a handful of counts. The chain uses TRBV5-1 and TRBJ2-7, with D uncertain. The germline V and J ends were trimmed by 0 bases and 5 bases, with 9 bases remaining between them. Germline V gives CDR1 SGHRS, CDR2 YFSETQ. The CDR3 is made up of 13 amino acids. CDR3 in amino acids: CASSLEFRHEQYF. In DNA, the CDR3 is TGCGCCAGCAGCTTGGAATTTCGCCACGAGCAGTACTTC.

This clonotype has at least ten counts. This CDR3 is CATSRERQGTEAFF. DNA for the CDR3: TGTGCCACCAGCAGAGAGAGACAGGGCACTGAAGCTTTCTTT. The gene calls are TRBV15 and TRBJ1-1, with 7 bases fitting TRBD1. The trim removed 0 bases at V and 4 bases at J, leaving 2 bases unmatched. CDR3 size: 14 residues. Germline V lookup: CDR1 LNHNV, CDR2 YYDKDF (reference sequence).

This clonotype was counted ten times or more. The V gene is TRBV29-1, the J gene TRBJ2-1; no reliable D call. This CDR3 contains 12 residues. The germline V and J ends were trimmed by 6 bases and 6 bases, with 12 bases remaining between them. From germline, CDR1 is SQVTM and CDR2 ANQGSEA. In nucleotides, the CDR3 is TGCAGCGTGCTACTTAATGGCAATGAGCAGTTCTTC. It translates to CSVLLNGNEQFF.

The CDR3 DNA is TGTGCCAGCAGCTTGTCTGAGCGGGGGAGCAACATTCAGTACTTC. Its translation is CASSLSERGSNIQYF. V and J are TRBV7-9 and TRBJ2-4, with 8 bases identical to TRBD2. The CDR3 is 15 amino acids. Trimming at V came to 3 bases and at J to 7 bases, leaving 8 bases not matched to a gene. CDR1 and CDR2 (germline): SEHNR, FQNEAQ (reference sequence). Together with reference TRBV7-9 and TRBJ2-4, the CDR3 gives the full variable domain: DTGVSQNPRHKITKRGQNVTFRCDPISEHNRLYWYRQTLGQGPEFLTYFQNEAQLEKSRLLSDRFSAERPKGSFSTLEIQRTEQGDSAMYLCASSLSERGSNIQYFGAGTRLSVL.

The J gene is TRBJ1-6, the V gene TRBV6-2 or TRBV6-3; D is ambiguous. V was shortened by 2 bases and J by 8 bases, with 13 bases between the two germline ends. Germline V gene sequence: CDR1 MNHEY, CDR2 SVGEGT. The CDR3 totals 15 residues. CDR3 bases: TGTGCCAGCAGTTACGATCGGGAGAGAGATTCACCCCTCCACTTT. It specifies CASSYDRERDSPLHF.

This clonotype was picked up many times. The CDR3 DNA reads as TGTGCCAGCAGCCACTTGGGACTCAGCTCCTACGAGCAGTACTTC. Protein: CASSHLGLSSYEQYF. V usage is TRBV7-2 and J usage is TRBJ2-7; tentatively, D is TRBD2 (6 bases). The germline V and J ends were trimmed by 5 bases and 0 bases, with 14 bases remaining between them. CDR3 length: 15 residues. Germline V gene sequence: CDR1 SGHTA, CDR2 FQGNSA.

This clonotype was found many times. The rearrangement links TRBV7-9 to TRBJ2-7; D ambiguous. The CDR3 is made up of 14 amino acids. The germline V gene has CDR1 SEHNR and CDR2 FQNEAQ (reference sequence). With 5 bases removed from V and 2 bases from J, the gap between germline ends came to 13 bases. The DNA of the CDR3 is TGTGCCAGCAGCCCCACCTCAACAGCCTACGAGCAGTACTTC. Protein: CASSPTSTAYEQYF.